The source of this T cell receptor beta chain is a study of radiotherapy plus CTLA-4 blockade in lung cancer. Broader study findings: Reported findings show early blood T cell clone dynamics, with interferon-beta, best predicted response. In blood, TCR clones derived from the tumor expanded after radiotherapy plus ipilimumab.

About this clone itself: The antigen remains unidentified.

Clones were sequenced by immunoSEQ multiplex PCR, and TCRdb holds only the in-frame ones, with some missing. The table has about 76,000 clones, roughly 79% seen once. The sequence derives from a human donor with non-small cell lung cancer whose response to radiotherapy plus ipilimumab could not be evaluated. Some clones in this sample may be carry-over from other donors' samples. Sequencing was performed on peripheral blood, taken from a patient treated with radiotherapy plus ipilimumab.

The CDR3 loop reads CASNPDSSYEQYF. The CDR3 bases are TGTGCCAGCAACCCCGACAGTTCCTACGAGCAGTACTTC. V is TRBV28 and J is TRBJ2-7, with a possible D match to TRBD1 (5 bases). V was cut by 7 bases and J by 1 base, with 11 bases left in between. CDR1 and CDR2 from the germline V gene are MDHEN and SYDVKM. This CDR3 is built from 13 residues.